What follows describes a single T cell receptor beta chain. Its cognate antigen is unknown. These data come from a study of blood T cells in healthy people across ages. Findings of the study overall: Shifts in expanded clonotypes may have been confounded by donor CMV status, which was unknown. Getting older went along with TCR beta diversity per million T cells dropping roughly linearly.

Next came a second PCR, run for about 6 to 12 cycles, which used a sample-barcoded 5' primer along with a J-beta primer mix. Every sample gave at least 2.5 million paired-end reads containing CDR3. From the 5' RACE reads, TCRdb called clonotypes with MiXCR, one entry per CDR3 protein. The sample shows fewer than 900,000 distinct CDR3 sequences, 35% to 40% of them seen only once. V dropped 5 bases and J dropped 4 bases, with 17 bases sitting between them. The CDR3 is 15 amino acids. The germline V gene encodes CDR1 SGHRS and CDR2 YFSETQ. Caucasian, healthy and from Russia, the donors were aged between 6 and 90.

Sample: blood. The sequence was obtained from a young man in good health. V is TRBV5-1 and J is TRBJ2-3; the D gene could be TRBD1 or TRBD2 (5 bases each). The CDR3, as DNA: TGCGCCAGCAGAGGGGCGGGCAAAGCAGCAGATACGCAGTATTTT. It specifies CASRGAGKAADTQYF.